The sequence of this T cell receptor beta chain was determined in a study of blood T cell repertoires in COVID-19. Germline V gene data show CDR1 as ENHRY and CDR2 as SYGVKD. There are 13 residues in the CDR3. V lost 0 bases and J lost 6, with 8 bases in between. Libraries were prepared by immunoSEQ multiplex PCR; TCRdb keeps only in-frame clonotypes and omits some of them. The sample has about 64,000 clones; 90% are singletons. V is TRBV10-3 and J is TRBJ1-2; a weak D match, TRBD1 (5 bases). The source is a woman of 80 years or more with active COVID-19. Sequencing input: peripheral blood. CDR3 in DNA: TGTGCCATCAGTGAGTCCCCGGGGGATGGCTACACCTTC. The encoded protein is CAISESPGDGYTF.